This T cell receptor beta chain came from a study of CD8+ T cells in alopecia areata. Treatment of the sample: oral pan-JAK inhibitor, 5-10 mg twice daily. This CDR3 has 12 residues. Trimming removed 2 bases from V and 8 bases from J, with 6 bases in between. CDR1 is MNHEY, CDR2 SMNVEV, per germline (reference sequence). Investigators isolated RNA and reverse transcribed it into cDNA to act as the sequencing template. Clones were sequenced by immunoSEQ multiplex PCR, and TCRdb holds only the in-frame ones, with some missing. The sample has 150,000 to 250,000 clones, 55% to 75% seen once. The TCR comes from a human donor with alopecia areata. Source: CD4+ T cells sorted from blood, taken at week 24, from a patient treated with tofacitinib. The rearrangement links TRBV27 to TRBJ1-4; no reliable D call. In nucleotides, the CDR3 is TGTGCCAGCAGTTTACGTGGAGAAAAACTGTTTTTT. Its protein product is CASSLRGEKLFF.